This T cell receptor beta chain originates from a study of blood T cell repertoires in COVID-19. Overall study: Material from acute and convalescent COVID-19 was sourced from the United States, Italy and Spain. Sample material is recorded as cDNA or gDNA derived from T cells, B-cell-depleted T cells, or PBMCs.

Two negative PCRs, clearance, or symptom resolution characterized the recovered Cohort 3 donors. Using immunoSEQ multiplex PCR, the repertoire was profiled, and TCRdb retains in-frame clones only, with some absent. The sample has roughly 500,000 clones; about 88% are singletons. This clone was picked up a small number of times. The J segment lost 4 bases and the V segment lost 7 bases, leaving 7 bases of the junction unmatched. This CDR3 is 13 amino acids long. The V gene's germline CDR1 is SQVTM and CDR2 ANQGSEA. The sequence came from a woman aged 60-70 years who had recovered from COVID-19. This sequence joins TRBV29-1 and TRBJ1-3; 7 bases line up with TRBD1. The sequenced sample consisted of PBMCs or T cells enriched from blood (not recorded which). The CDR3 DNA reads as TGCAGCGCCGGGGGACAGCTGGGAAACACCATATATTTT. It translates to CSAGGQLGNTIYF.